This T cell receptor (beta chain) was observed in a study of glioma-infiltrating T cells after dendritic cell vaccination. The study, taken as a whole, reports: Higher TCR clonality did not directly relate to longer survival. Patients with more pretreatment TILs had longer time to progression and survival.

TCRdb's copy holds only in-frame clones and misses some; the assay was immunoSEQ multiplex PCR. The repertoire holds fewer than 75,000 clones, with 81% as singletons. As for this clone: Antigen unknown.

The TCR sequence derives from a human donor with glioblastoma. The sample was blood, taken before dendritic cell vaccination.

The CDR3 is CASSFPGQGGMNTEAFF. Written as DNA, the CDR3 is TGTGCCAGCAGCTTCCCGGGACAGGGGGGAATGAACACTGAAGCTTTCTTT. The genes are TRBV7-8 and TRBJ1-1; 11 bases agree with TRBD1. This CDR3 spans 17 amino acids. Germline CDR1 and CDR2: SGHVS and FQNEAQ. Unmatched junction bases numbered 6, after V lost 3 bases and J lost 0 bases.